Listed below are T cell receptor beta chains from one sample, sequenced in a study of blood T cells in healthy people across ages. TCRdb passed the 5' RACE reads through MiXCR, listing each CDR3 protein once. Among roughly 1,100,000 distinct CDR3 sequences, around 27% were seen once, and the ten largest hold approximately 0.71%. These records were also assigned to another study, of T cells of mothers and their children.

The sequenced material came from blood. The source of these receptors is a girl aged 2 to 10 in good health. Both conserved end residues are trimmed from each CDR3. A D gene is named only where the DNA matches it firmly.

d_gene	v_gene	CDR3aa
-	TRBV18	ASSPTTTEAF
-	TRBV7-9	ASSLVAGYSDIQY
TRBD2	TRBV12-3/TRBV12-4	ASTPGLDNRNEQF
TRBD1	TRBV15	ATSRDLGGTGDYGYT
-	TRBV7-2	ASSVEGWGTEAF
-	TRBV12-3/TRBV12-4	ASSLGFAEGISYEQY
-	TRBV29-1	SVEGSGTAAF
-	TRBV20-1	SAPWVNEQF
-	TRBV2	ASSSIRNTEAF
TRBD2	TRBV6-1	ASSPIRLTSASSYNEQF
TRBD2	TRBV6-6	ASSTTSGGYEQF
-	TRBV27	ASSSSFGALNSPLH
TRBD1	TRBV6-2/TRBV6-3	ASRTGGTEAF
-	TRBV6-4	ASSVQALAREQF
-	TRBV28	ASSFAGMSNQPQH
-	TRBV6-1	ASSERAAANYGYT
-	TRBV29-1	SVEVGAGGGNEQY
-	TRBV20-1	SARDFRLDLETQY
TRBD1	TRBV29-1	SVEGRGTGLGNEQF
-	TRBV6-2/TRBV6-3	AGSYSTDSDTQY
TRBD1	TRBV28	ASSPVGTGYRAQH
TRBD1	TRBV5-6	ASSAWDSEFNYGYT
-	TRBV7-3	ASSLSPGTEAF
TRBD1	TRBV28	ASSLTGGSYEQY
TRBD2	TRBV20-1	SPSSGSGNEQY
TRBD1	TRBV6-5	ASSDRVSRETQY
-	TRBV6-6	ASSYSQDLYGYT
-	TRBV12-3/TRBV12-4	ASSATGTLPKGYT
TRBD2	TRBV9	ASSSNLFSGGVREQF
-	TRBV3-1	ASSQDHQSYNEQF
-	TRBV27	ASSPHREAKNIQY
-	TRBV27	ASSIQGTHEQY
-	TRBV2	ASTSSGQRGIYGYT
TRBD2	TRBV7-9	ASSDGTSDYNEQF
TRBD2	TRBV29-1	SVDLAGGPYEQY
TRBD1	TRBV29-1	SVEIHPGQGRADTQY
-	TRBV11-2	ASSLVEDKGYT
-	TRBV7-2	ASSLRGGTLETQY
TRBD2	TRBV5-6	ASSPPWLAVEETQY
-	TRBV29-1	SVVSTGIGHT
-	TRBV6-1	ASSKQGGSGANVLT
-	TRBV20-1	SAIRTDKSYGYT
-	TRBV28	ASRGPLGEQY
TRBD2	TRBV9	ASSVKKGLAGGYNEQF
TRBD1	TRBV6-6	ASSPDRGRESEAF
TRBD2	TRBV29-1	SVEKAGENTGERF
TRBD1	TRBV5-8	ASSWIKGQGVPMDSPLH
-	TRBV12-3/TRBV12-4	ASSFGGDNEQY
TRBD1	TRBV27	ASSFFPLRDRDTEAF
-	TRBV4-3	ASSPGGSTDTQY
-	TRBV15	ATSRDQETQY
TRBD1	TRBV20-1	SASGQGESGYT
TRBD1	TRBV28	ASSPTGTATRNTIY
-	TRBV7-9	ASSFPQANTEAF
TRBD2	TRBV6-2/TRBV6-3	ASSYPGRDTYEQY